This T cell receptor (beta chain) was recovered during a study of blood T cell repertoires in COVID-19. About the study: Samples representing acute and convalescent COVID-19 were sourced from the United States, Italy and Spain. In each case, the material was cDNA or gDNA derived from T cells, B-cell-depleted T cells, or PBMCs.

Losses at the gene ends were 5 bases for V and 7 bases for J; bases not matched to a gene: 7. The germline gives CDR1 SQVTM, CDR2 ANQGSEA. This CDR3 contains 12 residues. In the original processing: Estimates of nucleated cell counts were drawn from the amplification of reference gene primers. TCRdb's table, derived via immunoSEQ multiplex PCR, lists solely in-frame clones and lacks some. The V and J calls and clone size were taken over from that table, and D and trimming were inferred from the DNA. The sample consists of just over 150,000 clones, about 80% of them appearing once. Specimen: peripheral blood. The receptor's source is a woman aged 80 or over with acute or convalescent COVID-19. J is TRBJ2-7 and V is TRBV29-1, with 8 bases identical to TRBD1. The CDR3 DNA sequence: TGCAGCGTTCACCCGGGGGACAGGGAGCAGTACTTC. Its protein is CSVHPGDREQYF.